The 14 T cell receptor beta chains below were found in one sample sequenced in a study of blood T cell repertoires in COVID-19 (TCRdb year 2020). Library preparation used the immunoSEQ multiplex PCR assay. The clones in this table, taken by TCRdb from immuneACCESS, are in-frame only. Not every clone is retained; where verified, under half of the shortfall comes from an unresolved V gene, and the cause of the rest is unknown. The table for this sample lists approximately 280,000 clones; about 89% of them were counted only once. The top ten clones comprise approximately 4.2% of the sample. The sample taken for sequencing was peripheral blood. The receptors originated from a man aged 35 to 55 with acute or convalescent COVID-19.

The chain combines TRBV29-1 with TRBJ1-1; D gene unclear. Germline CDR1 SQVTM, CDR2 ANQGSEA. Trimming stripped 0 bases from V and 5 bases from J, with 10 bases between. The CDR3 loop spans 13 amino acids. CDR3 in amino acids: CSVEDHAGTEAFF. The CDR3 DNA follows: TGCAGCGTTGAAGATCATGCGGGGACTGAAGCTTTCTTT. Full variable domain (outside the CDR3, taken from reference TRBV29-1 and TRBJ1-1): SAVISQKPSRDICQRGTSLTIQCQVDSQVTMMFWYRQQPGQSLTLIATANQGSEATYESGFVIDKFPISRPNLTFSTLTVSNMSPEDSSIYLCSVEDHAGTEAFFGQGTRLTVV.

The V and J genes are TRBV5-4 and TRBJ1-2; tentatively, D is TRBD1 (5 bases). Per germline, CDR1 SGHNT and CDR2 YYREEE (reference sequence). CDR3 size: 14 residues. V shed 0 bases and J shed 3 bases, with 9 bases lying between them. CDR3 in DNA: TGTGCCAGCAGCTTGGTGGGGGAGGACTATGGCTACACCTTC. It encodes CASSLVGEDYGYTF.

The J gene is TRBJ1-5, the V gene TRBV14, with D perhaps TRBD1 (5 bases). V shed 1 base and J shed 0 bases, with 13 bases lying between them. CDR3 size: 17 residues. The germline CDR1 and CDR2 sequences are SGHDN and FVKESK. CDR3 sequence (DNA): TGTGCCAGCAGCCAAGGACAGTCGCCCTATAGCAATCAGCCCCAGCATTTT. Translation: CASSQGQSPYSNQPQHF.

This clone was recorded only once. This chain links TRBV5-4 with TRBJ2-7; 7 bases are a match to TRBD2. Trimming cost V 1 base and J 5 bases; bases outside gene matches: 9. This CDR3 is 15 amino acids long. Germline lookup yields CDR1 SGHNT and CDR2 YYREEE (reference sequence). The DNA for the CDR3 is TGTGCCAGCAGCTTGAACTGGCGGGGGAGCAACGAGCAGTACTTC. Its protein product is CASSLNWRGSNEQYF. The whole variable domain, remainder taken from reference TRBV5-4 and TRBJ2-7, is ETGVTQSPTHLIKTRGQQVTLRCSSQSGHNTVSWYQQALGQGPQFIFQYYREEENGRGNFPPRFSGLQFPNYSSELNVNALELDDSALYLCASSLNWRGSNEQYFGPGTRLTVT.

This clone was recorded only once. This chain's CDR3 is CASSSRDTGSGANVLTF. CDR3 coding DNA: TGTGCCAGCAGCTCCCGGGACACGGGGTCTGGGGCCAACGTCCTGACTTTC. V usage is TRBV11-2 and J usage is TRBJ2-6; tentative D call: TRBD1 (6 bases). The CDR3 runs to 17 residues. V was trimmed by 4 bases and J by 1 base, leaving 14 bases between them. Germline CDR1 SGHAT, CDR2 FQNNGV.

The V and J genes are TRBV2 and TRBJ2-3; unclear D gene. CDR3 length: 14 amino acids. Germline V gene data show CDR1 as SNHLY and CDR2 as FYNNEI. V lost 7 bases and J lost 1, with 12 bases in between. CDR3 sequence reads: CASTARVRTDTQYF. The DNA of the CDR3 is TGTGCCAGCACCGCCCGGGTCCGCACAGATACGCAGTATTTT.

This rearrangement joins TRBV11-3 to TRBJ2-6; D remains ambiguous. V was shortened by 2 bases and J by 3 bases, with 2 bases between the two germline ends. CDR1 is SGHNT, CDR2 YENEEA, per germline. The CDR3 consists of 13 residues. CDR3 loop: CASSLRGANVLTF. Written as DNA, the CDR3 is TGTGCCAGCAGCTTACGTGGGGCCAACGTCCTGACTTTC.

This chain links TRBV7-2 with TRBJ1-1; 9 bases are shared with TRBD1. J was trimmed by 7 bases and V by 5 bases; bases with no gene match: 8. In germline, CDR1 is SGHTA, CDR2 FQGNSA. There are 14 residues in the CDR3. Here the CDR3 reads CASSTRQGGGEAFF. The DNA of the CDR3 is TGTGCCAGCAGCACGCGACAGGGGGGAGGTGAAGCTTTCTTT.

There are a few counts of this clone. The CDR3 loop is CASSSWDSTHTEAFF. The CDR3 coding sequence is TGTGCCAGCAGTTCCTGGGACAGCACTCACACTGAAGCTTTCTTT. V is TRBV28 and J is TRBJ1-1; 7 nucleotides match TRBD1. The germline gives CDR1 MDHEN, CDR2 SYDVKM. The CDR3 length is 15 residues. The J segment lost 3 bases and the V segment lost 4 bases, leaving 8 bases of the junction unmatched. Looking up the rest from reference TRBV28 and TRBJ1-1 gives the full variable domain: DVKVTQSSRYLVKRTGEKVFLECVQDMDHENMFWYRQDPGLGLRLIYFSYDVKMKEKGDIPEGYSVSREKKERFSLILESASTNQTSMYLCASSSWDSTHTEAFFGQGTRLTVV.

This clone is a singleton in its sample. This rearrangement joins TRBV5-1 to TRBJ2-3; 13 positions agree with TRBD2. The germline CDR1 and CDR2 sequences are SGHRS and YFSETQ. Trimming removed 4 bases from V and 0 bases from J; junction bases left unmatched: 2. The CDR3 covers 16 residues. The CDR3 region is CASSRLAGGSTDTQYF. DNA of the CDR3: TGCGCCAGCAGCCGACTAGCGGGGGGTAGCACAGATACGCAGTATTTT. Together with reference TRBV5-1 and TRBJ2-3, the CDR3 gives the full variable domain: KAGVTQTPRYLIKTRGQQVTLSCSPISGHRSVSWYQQTPGQGLQFLFEYFSETQRNKGNFPGRFSGRQFSNSRSEMNVSTLELGDSALYLCASSRLAGGSTDTQYFGPGTRLTVL.

The chain carries TRBV27 and TRBJ1-6, with a tentative D call TRBD1 (5 bases). Trimming took 2 bases from V and 5 from J, leaving 13 bases between them. This CDR3 has 16 residues. CDR1 is MNHEY, CDR2 SMNVEV, per germline (reference sequence). The CDR3 nucleotides read TGTGCCAGCAGTTTACGGGGGGTTTTACATAATTCACCCCTCCACTTT. It codes for CASSLRGVLHNSPLHF.

In its sample, this clone was seen once. The rearrangement links TRBV12-3 or TRBV12-4 to TRBJ2-7; D unresolved. Trimming took 3 bases from V and 4 from J, leaving 7 bases between them. The CDR3 consists of 12 residues. The CDR3 reads CASSFGGYEQYF. CDR3 nucleotides: TGTGCCAGCAGTTTCGGCGGATACGAGCAGTACTTC.

This chain connects TRBV11-2 to TRBJ1-3; TRBD1 matches 7 bases. The CDR3 runs to 14 residues. The ends lost 5 bases at V and 6 bases at J; junction bases unmatched: 7. Germline lookup yields CDR1 SGHAT and CDR2 FQNNGV. The CDR3 sequence is CASSPSGTANTIYF. As DNA, the CDR3 is TGTGCCAGCAGCCCGTCCGGGACAGCAAACACCATATATTTT.

The rearrangement links TRBV9 to TRBJ1-2; D ambiguous. The germline V gene has CDR1 SGDLS and CDR2 YYNGEE. The CDR3 covers 15 residues. V was shortened by 0 bases and J by 5 bases, with 14 bases between the two germline ends. The CDR3 protein is CASSVGNSLGYGYTF. The DNA of the CDR3 is TGTGCCAGCAGCGTAGGAAACAGTCTTGGGTATGGCTACACCTTC. The whole variable domain, remainder taken from reference TRBV9 and TRBJ1-2, is DSGVTQTPKHLITATGQRVTLRCSPRSGDLSVYWYQQSLDQGLQFLIQYYNGEERAKGNILERFSAQQFPDLHSELNLSSLELGDSALYFCASSVGNSLGYGYTFGSGTRLTVV.